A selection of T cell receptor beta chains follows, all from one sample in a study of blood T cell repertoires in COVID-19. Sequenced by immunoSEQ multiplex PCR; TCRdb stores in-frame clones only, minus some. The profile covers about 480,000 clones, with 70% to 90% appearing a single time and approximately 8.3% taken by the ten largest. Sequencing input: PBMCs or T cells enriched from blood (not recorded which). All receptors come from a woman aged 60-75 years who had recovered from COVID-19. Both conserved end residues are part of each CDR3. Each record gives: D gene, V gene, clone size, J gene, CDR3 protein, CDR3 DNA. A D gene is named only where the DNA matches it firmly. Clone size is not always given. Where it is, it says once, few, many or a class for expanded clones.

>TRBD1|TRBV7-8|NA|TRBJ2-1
CASSSSDRYNEQFF
TGTGCCAGCAGCTCCTCGGACAGGTACAATGAGCAGTTCTTC
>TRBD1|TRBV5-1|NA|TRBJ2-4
CASSDPGQGSDIQYF
TGCGCCAGCAGCGATCCGGGACAGGGTTCGGACATTCAGTACTTC
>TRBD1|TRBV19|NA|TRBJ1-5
CASTPGQGTNQPQHF
TGTGCCAGTACCCCGGGACAGGGTACCAATCAGCCCCAGCATTTT
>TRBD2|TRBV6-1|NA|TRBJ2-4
CASSEGTSGRINIQYF
TGTGCCAGCAGTGAAGGGACTAGCGGGAGAATAAACATTCAGTACTTC
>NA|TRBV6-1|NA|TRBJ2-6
CASSERPPGANVLTF
TGTGCCAGCAGTGAGCGCCCACCTGGGGCCAACGTCCTGACTTTC
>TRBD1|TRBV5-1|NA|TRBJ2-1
CASARDRRDEQFF
TGCGCCAGCGCCCGGGACAGGAGGGATGAGCAGTTCTTC
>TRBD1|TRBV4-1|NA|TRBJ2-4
CASSQLGQGNIQYF
TGCGCCAGCAGCCAGCTGGGACAGGGAAACATTCAGTACTTC
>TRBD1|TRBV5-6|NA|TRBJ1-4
CASSFGTGGEKLFF
TGTGCCAGCAGCTTCGGGACAGGGGGGGAAAAACTGTTTTTT
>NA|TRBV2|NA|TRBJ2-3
CASVSESTDTQYF
TGTGCCAGCGTCTCAGAAAGCACAGATACGCAGTATTTT
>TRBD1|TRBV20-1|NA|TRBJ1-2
CSASNQGVEGYTF
TGCAGTGCTAGTAACCAGGGGGTGGAGGGCTACACCTTC
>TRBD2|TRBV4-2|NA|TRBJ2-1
CASSQFERGGSNEQFF
TGTGCCAGCAGCCAATTCGAACGGGGGGGGTCTAATGAGCAGTTCTTC
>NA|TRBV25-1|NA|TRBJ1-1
CASSDATGRPSMNTEAFF
TGTGCCAGCAGTGATGCCACAGGGCGACCCTCCATGAACACTGAAGCTTTCTTT
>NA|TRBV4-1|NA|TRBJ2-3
CASSQAQVRADTQYF
TGCGCCAGCAGCCAAGCCCAGGTACGAGCAGATACGCAGTATTTT
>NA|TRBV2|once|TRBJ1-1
CASSTGSLFTEAFF
TGTGCCAGCAGTACAGGTTCACTTTTCACTGAAGCTTTCTTT
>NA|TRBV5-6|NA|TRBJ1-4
CASSLGYTLFATNEKLFF
TGTGCCAGCAGCTTGGGATACACCCTCTTTGCAACTAATGAAAAACTGTTTTTT
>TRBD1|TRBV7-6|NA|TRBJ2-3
CASSLRLKGGPDTQYF
TGTGCCAGCAGCTTAAGGTTGAAAGGGGGCCCAGATACGCAGTATTTT
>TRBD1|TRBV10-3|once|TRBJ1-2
CAISPGGSHGYTF
TGTGCCATCAGTCCAGGGGGCAGCCATGGCTACACCTTC
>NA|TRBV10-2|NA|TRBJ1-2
CASTRGGSAVGYGYTF
TGCGCCAGCACCCGGGGGGGGAGTGCGGTGGGCTATGGCTACACCTTC
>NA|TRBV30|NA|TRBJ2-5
CAWSLARETQYF
TGTGCCTGGTCGCTAGCACGAGAGACCCAGTACTTC
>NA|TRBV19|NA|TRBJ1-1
CASTRGAGLNTEAFF
TGTGCCAGTACAAGGGGTGCAGGCTTGAACACTGAAGCTTTCTTT
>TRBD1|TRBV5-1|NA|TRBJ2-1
CASSGGQGGNEQFF
TGCGCCAGCAGCGGGGGACAGGGGGGCAATGAGCAGTTCTTC
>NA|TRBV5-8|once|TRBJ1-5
CASSLRSSNQPQHF
TGTGCCAGCAGCTTGCGCAGTAGCAATCAGCCCCAGCATTTT